The 9 T cell receptor beta chains below come from one sample, sequenced in a study of T-cell memory formation after mild COVID-19 (dated by TCRdb to the early 2020s). Library method: 5' RACE. Sequencing was carried out with an Illumina NovaSeq 6000. The public reads were reprocessed in TCRdb via fastp at Q25 and MiXCR, keeping in-frame beta chains. Each entry merges the rows of one CDR3 protein and shows their most common DNA and genes. Across this sample there are hundreds of thousands of distinct CDR3 sequences, with 25% to 30% seen only once. The ten top clones hold about 13% of the sample. The sample consisted of PBMCs or a T cell subset sorted from them (not recorded which). These receptors were collected from an adult woman who had mild COVID-19 (a few samples of this study predate the infection). The sample titles of this study are shuffled in the database, so cell type and time point are left out; the donor was told from shared clones.

This clonotype was seen a few times. V is TRBV12-3 or TRBV12-4 and J is TRBJ2-7; perhaps D is TRBD1 or TRBD2 (5 bases each). The CDR3 covers 14 residues. The V and J ends lost 5 bases and 3 bases respectively, with 14 bases between them. The DNA of the CDR3 is TGTGCCAGCAGTATAACCGGGACCTTCTACGAGCAGTACTTC. This translates into CASSITGTFYEQYF.

The CDR3: CASSLAPILAGGNEQFF. As DNA, the CDR3 is TGTGCCAGCAGCTTGGCCCCCATCCTAGCGGGAGGCAATGAGCAGTTCTTC. V usage is TRBV5-5 and J usage is TRBJ2-1; 11 nucleotides line up with TRBD2. Germline CDR1 is SGHKS and CDR2 is YYEKEE (reference sequence). The V segment lost 0 bases and the J segment 6 bases; nucleotides outside the gene matches: 8. The CDR3 contains 17 residues.

V usage is TRBV21-1 and J usage is TRBJ2-5; no check of the table's D call, TRBD1, against the DNA was made. TRBV21-1 is a pseudogene segment. This CDR3 is built from 18 residues. CDR3 protein: CASSKALSGVKSQETQYF. As DNA, the CDR3 is TGTGCCAGCAGCAAAGCGCTTTCGGGGGTGAAATCCCAAGAGACCCAGTACTTC.

This clonotype was observed a handful of times. The CDR3 nucleotides are TGTGCCAGCAGCCGCCCCTCTAGCGCTGTCGACGAGCAGTACTTC. Its translation: CASSRPSSAVDEQYF. The rearrangement uses TRBV12-3 or TRBV12-4 and TRBJ2-7, with D possibly being TRBD2 (6 bases). Trimming shortened V by 6 bases and J by 5 bases, and 20 bases separated the two germline ends. The CDR3 extends over 15 amino acids.

The chain links TRBV11-2 to TRBJ2-5; 10 nucleotides line up with TRBD1. Per the germline V gene, CDR1 is SGHAT and CDR2 is FQNNGV. This CDR3 is built from 16 residues. The ends lost 3 bases at V and 4 bases at J; junction bases unmatched: 8. CDR3 nucleotides: TGTGCCAGCAGCTTGGGACAGGGGTTAGGGGGAGAGACCCAGTACTTC. Amino acid sequence: CASSLGQGLGGETQYF.

At least ten counts were recorded for this clonotype. The V and J genes are TRBV9 and TRBJ1-1; D not certain. The germline V gene encodes CDR1 SGDLS and CDR2 YYNGEE. Trimming pared 3 bases from V and 1 base from J, leaving 13 bases between. CDR3 length: 15 residues. The CDR3 spells CASSALQRANTEAFF. CDR3 coding DNA: TGTGCCAGCAGCGCCCTTCAAAGGGCGAACACTGAAGCTTTCTTT. Complete variable domain (other parts from reference TRBV9 and TRBJ1-1): DSGVTQTPKHLITATGQRVTLRCSPRSGDLSVYWYQQSLDQGLQFLIQYYNGEERAKGNILERFSAQQFPDLHSELNLSSLELGDSALYFCASSALQRANTEAFFGQGTRLTVV.

CDR3 sequence: CASSSRGRGTHEQFF. In DNA form, the CDR3 reads TGTGCCAGCAGCTCGCGGGGGCGAGGGACACATGAGCAGTTCTTC. This chain connects TRBV7-8 to TRBJ2-1; D perhaps matches TRBD2 (7 bases). V gave up 4 bases and J gave up 8 bases, with 18 bases separating them. The CDR3 consists of 15 residues. Germline values: CDR1 SGHVS, CDR2 FQNEAQ.

The chain is built from TRBV4-2 and TRBJ1-2; possible D gene TRBD1, 5 bases. V was trimmed by 0 bases and J by 4 bases, leaving 9 bases between them. CDR3 size: 14 residues. Looked up from germline, CDR1 is LGHNA and CDR2 is YNFKEQ. The DNA for the CDR3 is TGTGCCAGCAGCCAAGATTCAGGGAGCTATGGCTACACCTTC. Protein sequence: CASSQDSGSYGYTF.

This clonotype was seen a few times. The chain recombines TRBV7-9 with TRBJ1-3; tentatively, D is TRBD1 (6 bases). This CDR3 has 17 amino acids. Germline CDR1 SEHNR, CDR2 FQNEAQ (reference sequence). V was clipped by 2 bases and J by 0 bases, with 14 bases between them. This chain's CDR3 is CASSLNDRPSSGNTIYF. The DNA of the CDR3 is TGTGCCAGCAGCTTAAATGACAGGCCGAGCTCTGGAAACACCATATATTTT.